This T cell receptor beta chain was sequenced in a study of T cells after yellow fever vaccination (dated by TCRdb to about 2019). Describing the broader study: The SMART-Seq v4 Ultra Low Input RNA kit was used to prepare libraries from fractions with low cell numbers. To follow T-cell clones before and after primary and booster YFV17D yellow fever vaccination, bulk TCR alpha and beta repertoires were sequenced over time. Two healthy male donors, one aged 18 to 30 and one aged 30 to 39 years, were included in the cohort. Blood was collected at multiple timepoints before and after primary and secondary immunization, and bulk PBMC replicates and cell subsets were isolated.

Synthesis of TCR cDNA relied on 5'RACE template switching, a step that introduced a universal primer site along with unique molecular identifiers. Priming for cDNA synthesis came from both the TCR alpha and TCR beta constant segments. Two PCR steps were used to amplify libraries, with sample barcodes and sequencing adapters being added in the second step. Sequencing of libraries was performed on Illumina HiSeq 2500 (2x100 bp) or NovaSeq (2x150 bp). In the original analysis: MIGEC handled demultiplexing of reads and collapsing into UMI consensus sequences, while MiXCR performed V(D)J alignment. Vaccine-responding clonotypes were defined with edgeR using replicate PBMC samples, requiring FDR below 0.01 and a log2 fold change above 5 up to day 15. Each bulk clonotype received a CD4 or CD8 identity based on whether the sequenced CD4 or CD8 repertoire contained that clonotype at higher abundance. TCRdb itself trimmed the public reads at Q25 with fastp, ran MiXCR and retained productive beta chains. Every entry covers one CDR3 protein and lists the most common genes and DNA from its rows. What appears here as the V and J calls and clone size reflects TCRdb's work, not the paper's. The sample profile shows about 510,000 distinct CDR3 sequences; roughly a fifth of them were found once. About a sixth of the sample lies in the top ten.

Note on this clonotype: The antigen this receptor binds is unknown. Per-base qualities were not stored, and no clone one base away is much larger.

What the authors observed across the whole study: Most clones expanded after primary vaccination were re-detected after the booster (around 96% of CD4 and 88% of CD8), suggesting broad memory maintenance. Because the study included only a couple of donors, the extent to which the findings can be generalized is limited. A small share of clonotypes was detected in both CD4 and CD8 compartments, with the overlap likely arising from convergent recombination. Compared with the primary T-cell response, the secondary T-cell response was faster but weaker, reaching its peak on day 5 rather than on day 15. Computational filtering was needed because FACS-sorted repertoires could contain abundant contaminating clonotypes from the bulk population.

The treatment or condition label on this specimen signifies: live attenuated yellow fever vaccine strain. At each blood-draw timepoint, two biological replicates of bulk PBMCs were obtained. PBMCs were isolated from peripheral blood using a standard Ficoll-Paque protocol. TriZol was used to extract RNA from bulk PBMCs, from CD4 and CD8 fractions, and from dextramer-positive and dextramer-negative fractions. The junction shows trimming of 7 bases on V and 0 bases on J, and the gene matches do not reach 12 bases of it. The CDR3, cysteine through phenylalanine, is 17 amino acids long. Only CDR3 DNA is held: 51 bases, read in frame from base 1. Sequences SNHLY (CDR1) and FYNNEI (CDR2) are obtained from the germline V gene.

The TCR originated in a young man who received the YFV17D yellow fever vaccine. Recombination linked TRBV2 to TRBJ2-1, with TRBD2 matching 7 junction bases. Sequencing used PBMCs, obtained less than 25 days after the first yellow fever vaccination. The CDR3 reads CASTLALGGSSYNEQFF. The DNA is TGTGCCAGCACACTGGCCCTCGGGGGGTCCTCCTACAATGAGCAGTTCTTC.